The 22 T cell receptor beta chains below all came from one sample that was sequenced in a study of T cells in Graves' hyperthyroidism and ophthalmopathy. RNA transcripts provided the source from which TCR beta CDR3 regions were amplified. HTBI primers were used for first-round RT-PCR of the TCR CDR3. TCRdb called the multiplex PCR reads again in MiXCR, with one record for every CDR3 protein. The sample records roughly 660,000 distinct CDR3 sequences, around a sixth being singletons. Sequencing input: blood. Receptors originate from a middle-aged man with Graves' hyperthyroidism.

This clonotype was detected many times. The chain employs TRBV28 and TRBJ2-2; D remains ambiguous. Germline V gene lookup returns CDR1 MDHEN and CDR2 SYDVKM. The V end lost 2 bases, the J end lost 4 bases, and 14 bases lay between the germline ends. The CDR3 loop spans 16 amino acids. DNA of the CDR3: TGTGCCAGCAGTTTAAAGGGTTATGGGGTCACCGGGGAGCTGTTTTTT. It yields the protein CASSLKGYGVTGELFF.

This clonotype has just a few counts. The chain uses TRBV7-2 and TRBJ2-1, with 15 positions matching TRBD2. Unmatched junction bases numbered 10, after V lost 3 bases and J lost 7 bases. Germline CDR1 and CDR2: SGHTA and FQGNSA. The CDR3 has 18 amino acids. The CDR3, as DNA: TGTGCCAGCAGCTTGACGGGCCCGGGACTAGCGGGAGGAAATGAGCAGTTCTTC. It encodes CASSLTGPGLAGGNEQFF.

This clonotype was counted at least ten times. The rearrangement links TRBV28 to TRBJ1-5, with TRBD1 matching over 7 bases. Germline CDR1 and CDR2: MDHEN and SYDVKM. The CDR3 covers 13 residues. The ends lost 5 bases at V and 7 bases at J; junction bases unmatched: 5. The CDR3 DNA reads TGTGCCAGCAGTGCGGACAGGAGGCAGCCCCAGCATTTT. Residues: CASSADRRQPQHF. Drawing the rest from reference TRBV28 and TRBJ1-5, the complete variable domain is DVKVTQSSRYLVKRTGEKVFLECVQDMDHENMFWYRQDPGLGLRLIYFSYDVKMKEKGDIPEGYSVSREKKERFSLILESASTNQTSMYLCASSADRRQPQHFGDGTRLSIL.

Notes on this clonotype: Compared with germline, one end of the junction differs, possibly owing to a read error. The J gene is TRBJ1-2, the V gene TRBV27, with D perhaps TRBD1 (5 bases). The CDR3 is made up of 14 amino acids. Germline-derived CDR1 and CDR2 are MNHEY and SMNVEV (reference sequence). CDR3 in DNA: TGTGCCAGCAGTTATAGGGCAGGGAACTATGGCTACGCCTTC. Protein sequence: CASSYRAGNYGYAF.

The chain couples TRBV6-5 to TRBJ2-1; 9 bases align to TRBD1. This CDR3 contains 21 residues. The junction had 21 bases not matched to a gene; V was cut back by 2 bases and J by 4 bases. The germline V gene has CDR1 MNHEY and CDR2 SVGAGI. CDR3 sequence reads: CASSYVPGQGVIGRNYNEQFF. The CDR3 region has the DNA TGTGCCAGCAGTTACGTGCCGGGACAGGGTGTCATCGGGAGGAATTACAATGAGCAGTTCTTC.

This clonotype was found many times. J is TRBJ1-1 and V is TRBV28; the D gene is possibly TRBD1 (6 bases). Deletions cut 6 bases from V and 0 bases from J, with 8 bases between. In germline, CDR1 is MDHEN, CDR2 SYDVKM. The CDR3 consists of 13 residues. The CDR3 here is CASSRGMNTEAFF. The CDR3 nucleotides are TGTGCCAGCAGCAGGGGCATGAACACTGAAGCTTTCTTT.

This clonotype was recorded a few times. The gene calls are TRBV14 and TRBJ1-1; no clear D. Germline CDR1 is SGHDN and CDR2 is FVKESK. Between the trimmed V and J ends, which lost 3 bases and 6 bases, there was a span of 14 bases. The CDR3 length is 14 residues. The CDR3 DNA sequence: TGTGCCAGCAGCCACGGATTGGGTATAGCTGAAGCTTTCTTT. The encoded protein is CASSHGLGIAEAFF.

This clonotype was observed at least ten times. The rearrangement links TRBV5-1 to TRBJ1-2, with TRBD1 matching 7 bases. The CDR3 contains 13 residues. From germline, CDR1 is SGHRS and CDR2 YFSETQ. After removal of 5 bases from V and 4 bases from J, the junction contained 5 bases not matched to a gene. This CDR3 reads CASRDRAAYGYTF. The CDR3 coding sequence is TGCGCCAGCAGAGACAGGGCGGCCTATGGCTACACCTTC.

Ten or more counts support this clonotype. CDR3 amino acids: CASSAPRGNYYNEQFF. The CDR3 bases are TGTGCCAGCAGTGCACCTCGAGGGAACTACTACAATGAGCAGTTCTTC. The rearrangement uses TRBV28 and TRBJ2-1; maybe TRBD2 (5 bases). Deletions cut 5 bases from V and 3 bases from J, with 17 bases between. The CDR3 has 16 residues. Germline V lookup: CDR1 MDHEN, CDR2 SYDVKM.

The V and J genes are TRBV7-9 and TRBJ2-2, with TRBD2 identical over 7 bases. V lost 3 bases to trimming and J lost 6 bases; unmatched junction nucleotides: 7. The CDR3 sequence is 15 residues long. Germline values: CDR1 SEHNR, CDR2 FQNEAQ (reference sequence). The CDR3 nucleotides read TGTGCCAGCAGCTTCAGGATGGCGGGGGCCGGGGAGCTGTTTTTT. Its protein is CASSFRMAGAGELFF.

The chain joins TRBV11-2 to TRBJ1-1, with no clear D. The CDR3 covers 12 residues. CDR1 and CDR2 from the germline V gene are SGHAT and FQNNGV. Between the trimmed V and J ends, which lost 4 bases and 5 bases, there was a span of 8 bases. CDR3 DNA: TGTGCCAGCAGCTCCGCAGGAACTGAAGCTTTCTTT. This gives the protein CASSSAGTEAFF. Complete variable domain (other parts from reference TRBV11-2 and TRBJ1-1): EAGVAQSPRYKIIEKRQSVAFWCNPISGHATLYWYQQILGQGPKLLIQFQNNGVVDDSQLPKDRFSAERLKGVDSTLKIQPAKLEDSAVYLCASSSAGTEAFFGQGTRLTVV.

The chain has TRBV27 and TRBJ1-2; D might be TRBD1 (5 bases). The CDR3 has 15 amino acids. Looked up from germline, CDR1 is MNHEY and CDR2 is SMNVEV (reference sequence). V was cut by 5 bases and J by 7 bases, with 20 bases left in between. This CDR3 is CASSPHGREEGGYTF. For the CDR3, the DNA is TGTGCCAGCAGTCCCCATGGCAGGGAGGAGGGTGGCTACACCTTC.

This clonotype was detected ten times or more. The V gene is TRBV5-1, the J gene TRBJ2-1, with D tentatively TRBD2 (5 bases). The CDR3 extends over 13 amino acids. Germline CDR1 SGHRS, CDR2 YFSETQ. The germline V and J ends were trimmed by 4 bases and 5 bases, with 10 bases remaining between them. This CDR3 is CASSPPGDNEQFF. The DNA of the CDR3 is TGCGCCAGCAGCCCCCCCGGGGACAATGAGCAGTTCTTC.

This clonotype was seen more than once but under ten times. For the CDR3, the DNA is TGTGCCAGCTCACCGGGTTTTACTAGCGGGAGCCTCGGCGAGCAGTACTTC. It codes for CASSPGFTSGSLGEQYF. J is TRBJ2-7 and V is TRBV18, with 11 bases matching TRBD2. CDR3 length equals 17 residues. The V gene end was trimmed by 3 bases and the J gene end by 6 bases; junction bases not matched to a gene: 13. Germline CDR1 reads KGHSH; CDR2 reads LQKENI.

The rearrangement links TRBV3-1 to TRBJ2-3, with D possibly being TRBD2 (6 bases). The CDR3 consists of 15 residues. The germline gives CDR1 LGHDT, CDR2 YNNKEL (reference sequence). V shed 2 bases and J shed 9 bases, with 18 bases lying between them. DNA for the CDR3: TGTGCCAGCAGCCAACCCAAGGGACTGGCTCGGACGCAGTATTTT. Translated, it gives CASSQPKGLARTQYF.

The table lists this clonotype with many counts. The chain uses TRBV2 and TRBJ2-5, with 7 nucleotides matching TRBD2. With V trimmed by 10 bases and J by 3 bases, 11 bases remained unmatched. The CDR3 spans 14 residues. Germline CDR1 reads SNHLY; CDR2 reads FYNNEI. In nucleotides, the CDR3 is TGTGCCACCCCGCCCGGGCTAGCGGAAGAGACCCAGTACTTC. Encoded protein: CATPPGLAEETQYF. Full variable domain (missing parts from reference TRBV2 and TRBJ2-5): EPEVTQTPSHQVTQMGQEVILRCVPISNHLYFYWYRQILGQKVEFLVSFYNNEISEKSEIFDDQFSVERPDGSNFTLKIRSTKLEDSAMYFCATPPGLAEETQYFGPGTRLLVL.

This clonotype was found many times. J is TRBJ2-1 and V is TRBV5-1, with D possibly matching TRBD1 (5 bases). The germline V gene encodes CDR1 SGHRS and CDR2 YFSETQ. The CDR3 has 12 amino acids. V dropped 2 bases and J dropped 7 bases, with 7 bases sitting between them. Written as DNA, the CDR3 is TGCGCCAGCAGCTTCCAGGGTAATGAGCAGTTCTTC. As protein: CASSFQGNEQFF.

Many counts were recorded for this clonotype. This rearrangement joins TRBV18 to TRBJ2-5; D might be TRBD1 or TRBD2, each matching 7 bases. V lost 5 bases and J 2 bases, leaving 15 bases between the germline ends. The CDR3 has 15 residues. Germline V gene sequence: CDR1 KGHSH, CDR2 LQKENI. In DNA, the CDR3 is TGTGCCAGCTCATCAAGACAGGGACTACAAGAGACCCAGTACTTC. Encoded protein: CASSSRQGLQETQYF. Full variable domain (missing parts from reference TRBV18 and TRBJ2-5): NAGVMQNPRHLVRRRGQEARLRCSPMKGHSHVYWYRQLPEEGLKFMVYLQKENIIDESGMPKERFSAEFPKEGPSILRIQQVVRGDSAAYFCASSSRQGLQETQYFGPGTRLLVL.

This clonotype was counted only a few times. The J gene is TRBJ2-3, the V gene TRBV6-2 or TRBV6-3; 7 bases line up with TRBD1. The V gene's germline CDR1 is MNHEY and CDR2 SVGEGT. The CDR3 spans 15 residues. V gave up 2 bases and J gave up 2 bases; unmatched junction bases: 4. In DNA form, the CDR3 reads TGTGCCAGCAGTTACATCAGGGGGATCACAGATACGCAGTATTTT. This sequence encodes CASSYIRGITDTQYF.

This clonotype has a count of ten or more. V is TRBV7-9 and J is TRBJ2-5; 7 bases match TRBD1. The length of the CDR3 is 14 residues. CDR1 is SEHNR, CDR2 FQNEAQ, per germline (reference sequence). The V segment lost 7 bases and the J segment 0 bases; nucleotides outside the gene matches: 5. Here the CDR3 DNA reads TGTGCCAGCACCTTCGACAGGGACCAAGAGACCCAGTACTTC. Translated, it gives CASTFDRDQETQYF. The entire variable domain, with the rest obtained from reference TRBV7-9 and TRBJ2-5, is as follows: DTGVSQNPRHKITKRGQNVTFRCDPISEHNRLYWYRQTLGQGPEFLTYFQNEAQLEKSRLLSDRFSAERPKGSFSTLEIQRTEQGDSAMYLCASTFDRDQETQYFGPGTRLLVL.

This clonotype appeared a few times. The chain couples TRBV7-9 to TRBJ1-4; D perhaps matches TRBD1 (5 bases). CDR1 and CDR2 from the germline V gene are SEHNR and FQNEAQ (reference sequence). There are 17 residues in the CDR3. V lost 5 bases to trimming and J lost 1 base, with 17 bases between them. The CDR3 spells CASSPRGGLGTNEKLFF. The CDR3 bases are TGTGCCAGCAGCCCCCGGGGGGGTCTGGGAACTAATGAAAAACTGTTTTTT.

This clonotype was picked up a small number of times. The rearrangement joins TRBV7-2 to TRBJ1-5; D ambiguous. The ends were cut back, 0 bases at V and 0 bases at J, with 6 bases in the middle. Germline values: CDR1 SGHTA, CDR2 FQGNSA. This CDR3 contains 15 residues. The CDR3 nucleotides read TGTGCCAGCAGCTTAGCTGGGTTTAGCAATCAGCCCCAGCATTTT. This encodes CASSLAGFSNQPQHF.